One sample yielded the 10 T cell receptor beta chains listed below, sequenced in a study of blood T cell repertoires in COVID-19. This table comes from immunoSEQ multiplex PCR, and its TCRdb copy is limited to in-frame clones, with some not included. The sample shows about 250,000 clones, around 86% of them seen only once. The sequenced sample consisted of PBMCs or T cells enriched from blood (not recorded which). These receptors were obtained from a man between 35 and 55 years old who had recovered from COVID-19.

This chain links TRBV19 with TRBJ2-1; TRBD2 matches 7 bases. The CDR3 has 15 residues. Germline CDR1 is LNHDA and CDR2 is SQIVND (reference sequence). After removal of 5 bases from V and 0 bases from J, the junction contained 4 bases not matched to a gene. The CDR3 here is CASSPWTSSYNEQFF. CDR3 nucleotides: TGTGCCAGTAGTCCCTGGACTAGCTCCTACAATGAGCAGTTCTTC.

The J gene is TRBJ2-1, the V gene TRBV27; 9 bases map to TRBD1. Looked up from germline, CDR1 is MNHEY and CDR2 is SMNVEV (reference sequence). This CDR3 has 15 amino acids. J lost 7 bases, V lost 3 bases, and 7 bases had no gene match. The CDR3 nucleotides are TGTGCCAGCAGTTTTTTACAGGGGGCCTGGAATGAGCAGTTCTTC. Protein: CASSFLQGAWNEQFF.

The genes are TRBV11-2 and TRBJ2-5; TRBD2 agrees at 9 bases. With 1 base clipped from V and 2 bases from J, the junction kept 5 bases outside the gene matches. The CDR3 is made up of 16 amino acids. Germline V gives CDR1 SGHAT, CDR2 FQNNGV. CDR3 amino acids: CASSLGQTSGQETQYF. The CDR3 bases are TGTGCCAGCAGCTTAGGGCAGACTAGCGGACAAGAGACCCAGTACTTC.

The chain has TRBV30 and TRBJ1-1; 11 bases are a match to TRBD1. Unmatched junction bases numbered 3, after V lost 3 bases and J lost 0 bases. This CDR3 is 15 amino acids long. CDR1 is GTSNPN, CDR2 SVGIG, per germline (reference sequence). CDR3 coding DNA: TGTGCCTGGAGGAGGGACAGGGGGGTGAACACTGAAGCTTTCTTT. Translated, it gives CAWRRDRGVNTEAFF.

The V call is TRBV30, the J call TRBJ1-2; possibly TRBD1 for D (5 bases). CDR3 length: 13 amino acids. With 2 bases removed from V and 7 bases from J, the gap between germline ends came to 14 bases. Germline CDR1 reads GTSNPN; CDR2 reads SVGIG (reference sequence). DNA for the CDR3: TGTGCCTGGAGTCGGGGGACGGCGGGTGGCTACACCTTC. Residues: CAWSRGTAGGYTF.

The chain couples TRBV27 to TRBJ2-2; TRBD2 agrees at 13 bases. Germline CDR1 is MNHEY and CDR2 is SMNVEV (reference sequence). This CDR3 has 18 residues. V gave up 1 base and J gave up 1 base; unmatched junction bases: 3. In DNA, the CDR3 is TGTGCCAGCAGTTTATTAACTAGCGGGGGGGTGAACACCGGGGAGCTGTTTTTT. Protein: CASSLLTSGGVNTGELFF.

V gene TRBV7-2 combines with J gene TRBJ2-7, with 7 bases fitting TRBD1. CDR3 size: 17 residues. V lost 5 bases, J lost 0 bases, and 13 bases stayed unmatched. The germline CDR1 and CDR2 sequences are SGHTA and FQGNSA. This CDR3 is CASSRKPGQLTSYEQYF. The DNA of the CDR3 is TGTGCCAGCAGCCGGAAACCGGGACAGCTGACCTCCTACGAGCAGTACTTC.

The gene calls are TRBV3-1 (or the pseudogene TRBV3-2) and TRBJ2-1, with 14 bases matching TRBD2. The germline V gene has CDR1 LGHDT and CDR2 YNNKEL (reference sequence). Trimming cost V 4 bases and J 0 bases; bases outside gene matches: 5. The CDR3 totals 18 residues. DNA for the CDR3: TGTGCCAGCAGCCCGGGACTAGCGGGAGTTCACTCCTACAATGAGCAGTTCTTC. Protein sequence: CASSPGLAGVHSYNEQFF.

The rearrangement links TRBV7-2 to TRBJ2-3; TRBD2 matches at 14 bases. The CDR3 covers 16 residues. The junction had 5 bases not matched to a gene; V was cut back by 5 bases and J by 4 bases. Germline V CDR1 and CDR2: SGHTA, FQGNSA. CDR3 nucleotides: TGTGCCAGCAGCCTCCGACTAGCGGGGGGGCCAGATACGCAGTATTTT. It translates to CASSLRLAGGPDTQYF.

This clone is a singleton in its sample. The chain links TRBV5-1 to TRBJ1-1, with 9 bases that match TRBD1. This CDR3 has 15 residues. Trimming at V came to 5 bases and at J to 5 bases, leaving 10 bases not matched to a gene. Germline V gene data show CDR1 as SGHRS and CDR2 as YFSETQ. The CDR3, as DNA: TGCGCCAGCAGTAACCAGGACAGGGGCGGGACTGAAGCTTTCTTT. Residues: CASSNQDRGGTEAFF. Looking up the rest from reference TRBV5-1 and TRBJ1-1 gives the full variable domain: KAGVTQTPRYLIKTRGQQVTLSCSPISGHRSVSWYQQTPGQGLQFLFEYFSETQRNKGNFPGRFSGRQFSNSRSEMNVSTLELGDSALYLCASSNQDRGGTEAFFGQGTRLTVV.